The 21 T cell receptor beta chains presented below share a single source sample, sequenced in a study of control samples from healthy donors and cancer patients (dated by TCRdb to the early 2020s). The library relied on the immunoSEQ multiplex PCR assay. Held by TCRdb, this immuneACCESS table contains in-frame sequences only and omits some clones. Under half of the omission traces to an unresolved V gene where checked; the cause of the rest is unknown. The sample table lists 130,000 or so clones, over 75% of them with a count of one. The ten most abundant clones make up about 3.4% of the sample. Sequenced material: blood. The origin of the receptors is a man aged 45-65 years in good health.

The V call is TRBV28, the J call TRBJ2-7; no clear D gene. The CDR3 contains 14 residues. Germline V gene lookup returns CDR1 MDHEN and CDR2 SYDVKM. Trimming removed 1 base from V and 2 bases from J, with 9 bases in between. The CDR3 reads CASSLSQAPYEQYF. The DNA of the CDR3 is TGTGCCAGCAGTTTATCCCAAGCGCCCTACGAGCAGTACTTC. Full variable domain (rest looked up from reference TRBV28 and TRBJ2-7): DVKVTQSSRYLVKRTGEKVFLECVQDMDHENMFWYRQDPGLGLRLIYFSYDVKMKEKGDIPEGYSVSREKKERFSLILESASTNQTSMYLCASSLSQAPYEQYFGPGTRLTVT.

The V gene is TRBV29-1, the J gene TRBJ1-2; TRBD1 matches 10 bases. CDR1 is SQVTM and CDR2 is ANQGSEA in the germline V gene. Trimming cost V 7 bases and J 8 bases; bases outside gene matches: 7. This CDR3 has 12 residues. The CDR3 protein is CSARQGAEGYTF. CDR3 DNA: TGCAGCGCTCGACAGGGGGCGGAAGGCTACACCTTC.

The chain employs TRBV3-1 (or the pseudogene TRBV3-2) and TRBJ2-2; 8 bases are shared with TRBD2. Trimming removed 2 bases from V and 7 bases from J; junction bases left unmatched: 9. CDR3 length equals 16 residues. Germline V gives CDR1 LGHDT, CDR2 YNNKEL (reference sequence). The CDR3 sequence: CASSQITTLADGELFF. CDR3 in DNA: TGTGCCAGCAGCCAAATTACAACACTAGCGGACGGGGAGCTGTTTTTT.

The chain uses TRBV7-2 and TRBJ1-2, with 7 bases aligning to TRBD1. CDR1 and CDR2 from the germline V gene are SGHTA and FQGNSA. Unmatched junction bases numbered 10, after V lost 5 bases and J lost 7 bases. There are 14 residues in the CDR3. DNA for the CDR3: TGTGCCAGCAGCCCCTGGACAGGAGGCGCTGGCTACACCTTC. This encodes CASSPWTGGAGYTF.

The sample holds one count of this clone. The rearrangement uses TRBV5-6 and TRBJ2-2; D uncertain. This CDR3 comprises 13 residues. Trimming shortened V by 4 bases and J by 8 bases, and 12 bases separated the two germline ends. Germline CDR1 is SGHDT and CDR2 is YYEEEE. CDR3 DNA: TGTGCCAGCAGCACCGAACTAACAGGGGAGCTGTTTTTT. As protein: CASSTELTGELFF.

By share, this clone counts as medium-sized. The rearrangement joins TRBV5-1 to TRBJ1-2, with 10 bases lining up with TRBD1. Trimming cost V 5 bases and J 0 bases; bases outside gene matches: 4. CDR3 length equals 15 residues. Per germline, CDR1 SGHRS and CDR2 YFSETQ. The CDR3 is CASREDRGANYGYTF. CDR3 DNA sequence: TGCGCCAGCAGGGAGGACAGGGGGGCTAACTATGGCTACACCTTC. The variable domain in full, with the rest retrieved from reference TRBV5-1 and TRBJ1-2, is KAGVTQTPRYLIKTRGQQVTLSCSPISGHRSVSWYQQTPGQGLQFLFEYFSETQRNKGNFPGRFSGRQFSNSRSEMNVSTLELGDSALYLCASREDRGANYGYTFGSGTRLTVV.

This chain joins TRBV21-1 and TRBJ2-7; the table assigns TRBD2, which was not confirmed against the DNA. TRBV21-1 is tagged as a pseudogene. The CDR3 is 15 amino acids. The CDR3 DNA reads as TGTGCCAGCATGACTATAGCGGGGGGGTTAATAGAGCAGTACTTC. Its translation: CASMTIAGGLIEQYF.

The chain recombines TRBV25-1 with TRBJ2-2; possible D gene TRBD2, 5 bases. The CDR3 is made up of 16 amino acids. CDR1 MGHDK and CDR2 SYGVNS come from the germline V gene. Trimming cost V 4 bases and J 1 base, with 13 bases left between them. CDR3 in DNA: TGTGCCAGCAGTGGAGGAATAACTAGGAACACCGGGGAGCTGTTTTTT. Amino acids: CASSGGITRNTGELFF.

This clone came up once. V usage is TRBV6-5 and J usage is TRBJ1-5, with D perhaps matching TRBD1 (6 bases). The CDR3 runs 15 residues. V was cut by 5 bases and J by 0 bases, with 11 bases left in between. Per germline, CDR1 MNHEY and CDR2 SVGAGI. In nucleotides, the CDR3 is TGTGCCAGCAGTCCCGTAGGGGGTAGCAATCAGCCCCAGCATTTT. Its translation is CASSPVGGSNQPQHF.

The chain recombines TRBV5-6 with TRBJ1-6; TRBD1 matches 9 bases. V lost 1 base to trimming and J lost 10 bases; unmatched junction nucleotides: 6. Germline CDR1 SGHDT, CDR2 YYEEEE. The CDR3 runs 15 residues. In DNA, the CDR3 is TGTGCCAGCAGCTTGTGGGGACAGGGTGAATCACCCCTCCACTTT. This gives the protein CASSLWGQGESPLHF.

V and J are TRBV6-2 or TRBV6-3 and TRBJ2-1; D is ambiguous. Trimming removed 2 bases at V and 2 bases at J, with 4 bases between. The germline V gene has CDR1 MNHEY and CDR2 SVGEGT. CDR3 length equals 13 residues. DNA of the CDR3: TGTGCCAGCAGTTACCACCCCTACAATGAGCAGTTCTTC. Translation gives CASSYHPYNEQFF.

This chain joins TRBV7-3 and TRBJ2-1; D remains ambiguous. This CDR3 is 17 amino acids long. Between the trimmed V and J ends, which lost 5 bases and 0 bases, there was a span of 17 bases. Germline loops: CDR1 SGHTA, CDR2 FQGTGA. The CDR3, as DNA: TGTGCCAGCAGCCCTATAAGTGGACCAAGCTCCTACAATGAGCAGTTCTTC. Protein product: CASSPISGPSSYNEQFF.

V is TRBV5-1 and J is TRBJ2-1; 8 bases agree with TRBD1. V lost 4 bases, J lost 1 base, and 4 bases stayed unmatched. The germline gives CDR1 SGHRS, CDR2 YFSETQ. This CDR3 is built from 15 residues. The CDR3 DNA is TGCGCCAGCAGCCGAGGACAGGGTTCCTACAATGAGCAGTTCTTC. Amino acids: CASSRGQGSYNEQFF.

V is TRBV30 and J is TRBJ1-2; D ambiguous. The CDR3 totals 11 residues. Germline V gives CDR1 GTSNPN, CDR2 SVGIG (reference sequence). Trimming removed 4 bases from V and 3 bases from J, with 6 bases in between. This CDR3 reads CAWTRDYGYTF. The CDR3 nucleotides read TGTGCCTGGACTCGTGACTATGGCTACACCTTC.

The chain recombines TRBV28 with TRBJ1-4; D is unclear. This CDR3 has 15 amino acids. Germline lookup yields CDR1 MDHEN and CDR2 SYDVKM. V dropped 3 bases and J dropped 5 bases, with 13 bases sitting between them. The CDR3 DNA follows: TGTGCCAGCAGTTTCGCAAGGCACCCAAATGAAAAACTGTTTTTT. Its translation is CASSFARHPNEKLFF.

The chain joins TRBV5-1 to TRBJ2-5, with D unclear. The V end lost 0 bases, the J end lost 0 bases, and 6 bases lay between the germline ends. Germline CDR1 is SGHRS and CDR2 is YFSETQ. CDR3 length: 14 amino acids. CDR3 amino acids: CASSLATYQETQYF. In DNA form, the CDR3 reads TGCGCCAGCAGCTTGGCTACGTACCAAGAGACCCAGTACTTC.

The chain has TRBV11-2 and TRBJ2-6; D could derive from TRBD1 or TRBD2 (7 bases each). V was pared by 5 bases and J by 0 bases, with 20 bases between. Germline V gene lookup returns CDR1 SGHAT and CDR2 FQNNGV. The CDR3 is 19 residues long. CDR3 DNA: TGTGCCAGCAGCCCAGAACAGGGGACTATTCACTCTGGGGCCAACGTCCTGACTTTC. This gives the protein CASSPEQGTIHSGANVLTF.

CDR3 protein: CASSLGTEFNEKLFF. CDR3 sequence (DNA): TGTGCCAGCAGCCTCGGGACAGAGTTTAATGAAAAACTGTTTTTT. The chain carries TRBV5-4 and TRBJ1-4; 7 bases match TRBD1. The CDR3 loop spans 15 amino acids. Trimming removed 4 bases from V and 4 bases from J; junction bases left unmatched: 7. Germline V gene lookup returns CDR1 SGHNT and CDR2 YYREEE (reference sequence). Combining the CDR3 with reference TRBV5-4 and TRBJ1-4 gives the whole variable domain ETGVTQSPTHLIKTRGQQVTLRCSSQSGHNTVSWYQQALGQGPQFIFQYYREEENGRGNFPPRFSGLQFPNYSSELNVNALELDDSALYLCASSLGTEFNEKLFFGSGTQLSVL.

This chain links TRBV3-1 (or the pseudogene TRBV3-2) with TRBJ2-3; possible D gene TRBD2, 5 bases. The CDR3 is 13 amino acids. Germline V gene data show CDR1 as LGHDT and CDR2 as YNNKEL (reference sequence). V lost 3 bases to trimming and J lost 6 bases, with 10 bases between them. CDR3 in DNA: TGTGCCAGCAGCCAGCGAGGGTCTGATACGCAGTATTTT. Its protein product is CASSQRGSDTQYF.

This sequence joins TRBV10-3 and TRBJ1-2, with 7 bases identical to TRBD1. Losses at the gene ends were 6 bases for V and 2 bases for J; bases not matched to a gene: 6. This CDR3 is 14 amino acids long. Germline CDR1 ENHRY, CDR2 SYGVKD. The CDR3 reads CAISKTGFNYGYTF. In DNA form, the CDR3 reads TGTGCCATCAGCAAGACAGGGTTCAACTATGGCTACACCTTC.

The chain has TRBV7-3 and TRBJ2-2; D could derive from TRBD1 or TRBD2 (5 bases each). The CDR3 covers 16 residues. V was trimmed by 4 bases and J by 4 bases, leaving 16 bases between them. CDR1 and CDR2 from the germline V gene are SGHTA and FQGTGA. CDR3 sequence: CASSSSRGIATGELFF. The CDR3 DNA sequence: TGTGCCAGCAGCTCCTCCCGGGGCATCGCCACCGGGGAGCTGTTTTTT. Full variable domain (rest looked up from reference TRBV7-3 and TRBJ2-2): GAGVSQTPSNKVTEKGKYVELRCDPISGHTALYWYRQSLGQGPEFLIYFQGTGAADDSGLPNDRFFAVRPEGSVSTLKIQRTERGDSAVYLCASSSSRGIATGELFFGEGSRLTVL.